This T cell receptor (beta chain) comes out of a study of T-cell reconstitution after alpha-beta-depleted transplantation in children. Study observations and caveats: After one year, T-cell counts and TCRbeta diversity mostly came from new T cells. High day-60 TCRbeta diversity in some patients came from surviving recipient T cells and thymic progenitors.

Of note for this clonotype: Its antigen is unknown.

TCRbeta library preparation incorporated unique molecular identifiers. Using its own MiXCR run on the PCR reads, TCRdb lists one record per CDR3 protein. The sample lists about 310,000 distinct CDR3 sequences, around 25% occurring once. Sequences were derived from PBMCs, mostly from graft donor cells, sampled 180 days after TCRalphabeta/CD19-depleted stem cell transplant. This receptor was obtained from a male patient aged 10 to 17 who had a stem cell transplant for acute lymphoblastic leukemia, so the T cells may come from the graft donor.

The CDR3 coding sequence is TGTGCCAGCAGCTTAAAAGGGACAGGGAGGACCGGGGAGCTGTTTTTT. It codes for CASSLKGTGRTGELFF. The chain joins TRBV7-3 to TRBJ2-2, with 9 bases aligning to TRBD1. The junction had 5 bases not matched to a gene; V was cut back by 1 base and J by 5 bases. Germline CDR1 is SGHTA and CDR2 is FQGTGA. This CDR3 has 16 residues.